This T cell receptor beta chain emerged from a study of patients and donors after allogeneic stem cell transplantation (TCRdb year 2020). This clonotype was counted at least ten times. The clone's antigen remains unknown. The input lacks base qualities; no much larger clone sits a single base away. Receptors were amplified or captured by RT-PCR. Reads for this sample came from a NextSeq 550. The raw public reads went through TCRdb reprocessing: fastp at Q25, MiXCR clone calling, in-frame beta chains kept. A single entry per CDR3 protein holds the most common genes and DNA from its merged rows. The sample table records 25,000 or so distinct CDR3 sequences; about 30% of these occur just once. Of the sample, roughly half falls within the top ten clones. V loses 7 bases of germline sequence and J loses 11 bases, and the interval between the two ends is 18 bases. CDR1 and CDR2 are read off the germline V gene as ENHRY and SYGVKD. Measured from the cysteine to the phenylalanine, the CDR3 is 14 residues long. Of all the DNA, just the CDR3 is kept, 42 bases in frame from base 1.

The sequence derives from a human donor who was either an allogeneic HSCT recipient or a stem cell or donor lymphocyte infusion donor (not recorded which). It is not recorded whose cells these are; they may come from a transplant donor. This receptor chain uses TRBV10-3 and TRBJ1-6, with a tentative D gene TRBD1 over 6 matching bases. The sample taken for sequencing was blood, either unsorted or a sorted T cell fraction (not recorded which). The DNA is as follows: TGTGCCATCACCGAGGGGGGGGCTGAGACACCCCTCCACTTT. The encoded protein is CAITEGGAETPLHF.